This T cell receptor (beta chain) emerged from a study of cytomegalovirus exposure and HLA in healthy donors. Whole-study context: Early release data held about 85 million unique TCRs from HLA-typed donors. Study-level results: CMV antigen specificity of a few CMV-associated chains was confirmed in vitro. The study designated around 150 TCR beta chains cytomegalovirus-associated.

The study ran its PCR with 60 Vbeta and 13 Jbeta primers. The table came from immunoSEQ multiplex PCR; TCRdb's copy has only in-frame clones and leaves some out. The profile covers fewer than 250,000 clones, with 85% to 90% appearing a single time and 1% to 1.5% taken by the ten largest. CDR1 and CDR2 from the germline V gene are SEHNR and FQNEAQ (reference sequence). The CDR3 has 11 amino acids. V dropped 5 bases and J dropped 5 bases, with 3 bases sitting between them. As for this clone: As yet, its antigen is unknown.

The sample was PBMCs. This TCR was sampled from a man aged 25 to 45 in good health and CMV-seronegative. The chain couples TRBV7-9 to TRBJ1-4, with D hard to call. CDR3 region: CASSLNEKLFF. In DNA, the CDR3 is TGTGCCAGCAGCCTCAATGAAAAACTGTTTTTT. Looking up the rest from reference TRBV7-9 and TRBJ1-4 gives the full variable domain: DTGVSQNPRHKITKRGQNVTFRCDPISEHNRLYWYRQTLGQGPEFLTYFQNEAQLEKSRLLSDRFSAERPKGSFSTLEIQRTEQGDSAMYLCASSLNEKLFFGSGTQLSVL.